The 27 T cell receptor beta chains below were found in one sample sequenced in a study of beta chain features in type 1 diabetes. The entirety of the isolated RNA underwent reverse transcription, so expressed TCRB transcripts were sequenced. Clones were sequenced by immunoSEQ multiplex PCR, and TCRdb holds only the in-frame ones, with some missing. The table records 140,000 or so clones, around 8.7% of them present only once. Sequencing was done on a sample of central memory CD4+ T cells from blood. These receptors all come from a man aged 18-30 years in good health.

In this sample, this clone turned up a few times. The rearrangement links TRBV7-2 to TRBJ2-5; D might be TRBD1 (5 bases). The J call is in doubt because the DNA end fits TRBJ2-7 better. The CDR3 runs 15 residues. Germline loops: CDR1 SGHTA, CDR2 FQGNSA. CDR3 in DNA: TGTGCCAGCAGCTTAGCAAGGGGATCGGGCTACGAGCAGTACTTC. This codes for CASSLARGSGYEQYF.

This clone was counted many times. CDR3 sequence: CASGTTGGRTEAFF. The CDR3 DNA is TGTGCTAGTGGTACCACAGGGGGCCGCACTGAAGCTTTCTTT. This rearrangement joins TRBV12-5 to TRBJ1-1, with 9 bases identical to TRBD1. V dropped 5 bases and J dropped 4; count of bases not matched to a gene: 5. The germline gives CDR1 LGHNT, CDR2 FRNRAP. The CDR3 covers 14 residues.

This clone was detected many times. The chain couples TRBV21-1 to TRBJ2-1; no DNA check was done on the table's D call, TRBD2. TRBV21-1 is a pseudogene. The CDR3 extends over 16 amino acids. The DNA of the CDR3 is TGTGCCAGCAGCATTTGGACTAGCGGGGCCTACAATGAGCAGTTCTTC. The encoded protein is CASSIWTSGAYNEQFF.

The chain has TRBV2 and TRBJ2-4; D unclear. Germline lookup yields CDR1 SNHLY and CDR2 FYNNEI. This CDR3 comprises 13 residues. V lost 6 bases and J 9 bases, leaving 15 bases between the germline ends. CDR3 amino acids: CASSASELAIQYF. CDR3 sequence (DNA): TGTGCCAGCAGCGCAAGCGAGTTAGCCATTCAGTACTTC.

This clone was seen a few times. V usage is TRBV2 and J usage is TRBJ2-3; TRBD2 aligns across 12 bases. This CDR3 has 16 amino acids. Trimming at V came to 7 bases and at J to 4 bases, leaving 9 bases not matched to a gene. CDR1 SNHLY and CDR2 FYNNEI come from the germline V gene. For the CDR3, the DNA is TGTGCCAGCAACGGACTAGCGGGGAGTCCGTCAGATACGCAGTATTTT. Amino acids: CASNGLAGSPSDTQYF.

This chain joins TRBV21-1 and TRBJ2-5; the D segment call TRBD2 is taken from the table without a DNA check. TRBV21-1 has pseudogene status. The CDR3 loop spans 16 amino acids. CDR3 DNA: TGTGCCAGCAGCAAAGCGGGACTGACGTACCAAGAGACCCAGTACTTC. Translation gives CASSKAGLTYQETQYF.

In this sample, this clone turned up a few times. The chain links TRBV4-3 to TRBJ2-7, with D possibly being TRBD1 (5 bases). CDR3 size: 16 residues. Trimming cost V 1 base and J 2 bases, with 15 bases left between them. CDR1 is LGHNA and CDR2 is YSLEER in the germline V gene. CDR3 amino acids: CASSQVRADGAYEQYF. In DNA, the CDR3 is TGCGCCAGCAGCCAAGTCAGGGCGGACGGAGCCTACGAGCAGTACTTC.

This chain connects TRBV19 to TRBJ1-6; 7 bases map to TRBD1. Per germline, CDR1 LNHDA and CDR2 SQIVND (reference sequence). V lost 8 bases to trimming and J lost 10 bases; unmatched junction nucleotides: 8. This CDR3 is 13 amino acids long. The CDR3 is CASYPGGGSPLHF. The CDR3 DNA follows: TGTGCCAGTTACCCAGGGGGAGGCTCACCCCTCCACTTT. Looking up the rest from reference TRBV19 and TRBJ1-6 gives the full variable domain: DGGITQSPKYLFRKEGQNVTLSCEQNLNHDAMYWYRQDPGQGLRLIYYSQIVNDFQKGDIAEGYSVSREKKESFPLTVTSAQKNPTAFYLCASYPGGGSPLHFGNGTRLTVT.

This chain joins TRBV6-6 and TRBJ1-1, with D possibly matching TRBD1 (5 bases). CDR3 length equals 10 residues. V was trimmed by 6 bases and J by 8 bases, leaving 7 bases between them. Germline assignment: CDR1 MNHNY and CDR2 SVGAGI (reference sequence). CDR3 protein: CASSQGEAFF. The CDR3 nucleotides are TGTGCCAGCAGCCAGGGAGAAGCTTTCTTT.

The gene calls are TRBV7-9 and TRBJ1-5; D perhaps matches TRBD1 (5 bases). The CDR3 loop spans 16 amino acids. V dropped 2 bases and J dropped 1 base, with 12 bases sitting between them. Germline V gene lookup returns CDR1 SEHNR and CDR2 FQNEAQ (reference sequence). Here the CDR3 DNA reads TGTGCCAGCAGCTTATCGGGGGGAGGGAGCAATCAGCCCCAGCATTTT. Amino acid sequence: CASSLSGGGSNQPQHF.

This clone was observed once. The V and J genes are TRBV21-1 and TRBJ1-5; the table calls TRBD1, which could not be checked here. TRBV21-1 is a known pseudogene. The CDR3 extends over 14 amino acids. CDR3 region: CASSKMTGDQPQHF. The CDR3 DNA is TGTGCCAGCAGCAAAATGACAGGGGACCAGCCCCAGCATTTT.

This clone was counted ten times or more. The J gene is TRBJ2-7, the V gene TRBV29-1, with D possibly being TRBD2 (6 bases). V lost 4 bases and J lost 4, with 8 bases in between. This CDR3 region has 11 residues. Germline loops: CDR1 SQVTM, CDR2 ANQGSEA. CDR3 coding DNA: TGCAGCGTTGCGGAGGGATACGAGCAGTACTTC. The encoded protein is CSVAEGYEQYF.

V usage is TRBV7-9 and J usage is TRBJ2-7, with D possibly TRBD1 on 6 matching bases. The germline V gene has CDR1 SEHNR and CDR2 FQNEAQ (reference sequence). V gave up 4 bases and J gave up 0 bases, with 10 bases separating them. The CDR3 extends over 14 amino acids. CDR3 in amino acids: CASSWTASSYEQYF. The CDR3 DNA follows: TGTGCCAGCAGCTGGACAGCCTCCTCCTACGAGCAGTACTTC.

The sample holds many counts of this clone. This chain joins TRBV19 and TRBJ2-1, with TRBD1 identical over 7 bases. Trimming at V came to 7 bases and at J to 5 bases, leaving 8 bases not matched to a gene. The CDR3 totals 14 residues. Germline-derived CDR1 and CDR2 are LNHDA and SQIVND (reference sequence). CDR3 nucleotides: TGTGCCAGTATCAGACAGGGCTTCGACAATGAGCAGTTCTTC. It codes for CASIRQGFDNEQFF.

The genes are TRBV5-4 and TRBJ2-1; 7 bases are a match to TRBD1. The CDR3 loop spans 16 amino acids. The germline V gene has CDR1 SGHNT and CDR2 YYREEE (reference sequence). V shed 4 bases and J 2 bases; nucleotides not matched to a gene: 9. The CDR3 DNA reads as TGTGCCAGCAGCGCGACAGGGAATAGTCCCTACAATGAGCAGTTCTTC. Its protein product is CASSATGNSPYNEQFF.

The rearrangement joins TRBV10-3 to TRBJ2-3, with D perhaps matching TRBD1 (8 bases). The germline V gene encodes CDR1 ENHRY and CDR2 SYGVKD. V lost 8 bases and J lost 6, with 12 bases in between. The CDR3 spans 12 residues. Written as DNA, the CDR3 is TGTGCCATCGGACAGGGAGGGGATACGCAGTATTTT. Residues: CAIGQGGDTQYF.

A few counts support this clone. This chain connects TRBV4-2 to TRBJ2-7, with TRBD1 matching 9 bases. The CDR3 covers 13 residues. Germline V CDR1 and CDR2: LGHNA, YNFKEQ. The trim removed 2 bases at V and 5 bases at J, leaving 1 base unmatched. CDR3 residues: CASSQRTGDEQYF. CDR3 coding DNA: TGTGCCAGCAGCCAACGGACAGGGGACGAGCAGTACTTC.

This clone came up a few times. This chain connects TRBV7-2 to TRBJ2-3; perhaps TRBD2 as D (6 bases). The CDR3 extends over 14 amino acids. The germline V gene has CDR1 SGHTA and CDR2 FQGNSA. V was clipped by 5 bases and J by 6 bases, with 15 bases between them. The CDR3 bases are TGTGCCAGCAGCAGTAGTAGGGCGGGGGATACGCAGTATTTT. The encoded protein is CASSSSRAGDTQYF.

This clone has a count of ten or more. J is TRBJ2-3 and V is TRBV2; D unclear. Germline V gives CDR1 SNHLY, CDR2 FYNNEI. CDR3 size: 12 residues. V was shortened by 5 bases and J by 4 bases, with 7 bases between the two germline ends. For the CDR3, the DNA is TGTGCCAGCAGTTATAGCCCAGATACGCAGTATTTT. Encoded protein: CASSYSPDTQYF. Using reference TRBV2 and TRBJ2-3 for the parts outside the CDR3, the full variable domain is EPEVTQTPSHQVTQMGQEVILRCVPISNHLYFYWYRQILGQKVEFLVSFYNNEISEKSEIFDDQFSVERPDGSNFTLKIRSTKLEDSAMYFCASSYSPDTQYFGPGTRLTVL.

The genes are TRBV9 and TRBJ2-7; 8 bases match TRBD1. With V trimmed by 1 base and J by 9 bases, 12 bases remained unmatched. The germline gives CDR1 SGDLS, CDR2 YYNGEE. This CDR3 is built from 15 residues. CDR3 loop: CASSVTGTGRVGQYF. The DNA of the CDR3 is TGTGCCAGCAGCGTAACCGGGACAGGTCGTGTTGGGCAGTACTTC.

This clone was counted between two and nine times. The chain combines TRBV19 with TRBJ2-5; 10 bases fit TRBD1. Germline trimming cut 7 bases from V and 5 bases from J; bases unmatched to any gene: 7. The CDR3 totals 14 residues. From germline, CDR1 is LNHDA and CDR2 SQIVND (reference sequence). DNA for the CDR3: TGTGCCAGTAAGACAGGGGGCGTGGGGGAGACCCAGTACTTC. Translated, it gives CASKTGGVGETQYF.

The chain has TRBV4-2 and TRBJ1-2; D unclear. This CDR3 is built from 13 residues. Trimming took 1 base from V and 3 from J, leaving 6 bases between them. Germline V lookup: CDR1 LGHNA, CDR2 YNFKEQ. This CDR3 reads CASSQGRDYGYTF. The CDR3 bases are TGTGCCAGCAGCCAAGGGAGAGACTATGGCTACACCTTC.

This clone was observed a handful of times. The chain uses TRBV5-1 and TRBJ2-7; 7 bases match TRBD2. V was clipped by 3 bases and J by 6 bases; unmatched bases: 9. Germline lookup yields CDR1 SGHRS and CDR2 YFSETQ. The CDR3 totals 14 residues. The CDR3, as DNA: TGCGCCAGCAGCTGGGACGGGGGGAGGAGCGAGCAGTACTTC. It codes for CASSWDGGRSEQYF.

This chain uses TRBV9 with TRBJ1-3; D is perhaps TRBD1 (5 bases). Germline V gives CDR1 SGDLS, CDR2 YYNGEE. The CDR3 contains 17 residues. The germline V and J ends were trimmed by 1 base and 4 bases, with 18 bases remaining between them. The CDR3 coding sequence is TGTGCCAGCAGCGTACTCCCGACAGCTCTAATGGGAAACACCATATATTTT. Translating it yields CASSVLPTALMGNTIYF.

This clone was detected many times. This chain uses TRBV2 with TRBJ2-1; D is uncertain. CDR3 size: 12 residues. V shed 4 bases and J shed 5 bases, with 6 bases lying between them. The V gene's germline CDR1 is SNHLY and CDR2 FYNNEI. In nucleotides, the CDR3 is TGTGCCAGCAGTGGGCTGCACAATGAGCAGTTCTTC. Translation gives CASSGLHNEQFF. Full variable domain (remainder filled in from reference TRBV2 and TRBJ2-1): EPEVTQTPSHQVTQMGQEVILRCVPISNHLYFYWYRQILGQKVEFLVSFYNNEISEKSEIFDDQFSVERPDGSNFTLKIRSTKLEDSAMYFCASSGLHNEQFFGPGTRLTVL.

V and J are TRBV19 and TRBJ1-6; D perhaps matches TRBD1 (6 bases). The germline V gene has CDR1 LNHDA and CDR2 SQIVND (reference sequence). The CDR3 totals 15 residues. The ends were cut back, 5 bases at V and 4 bases at J, with 12 bases in the middle. The CDR3 region is CASSPQGSYNSPLHF. CDR3 DNA sequence: TGTGCCAGTAGTCCGCAGGGGTCATATAATTCACCCCTCCACTTT.

This clone has only a few counts. The rearrangement links TRBV18 to TRBJ2-7; possibly TRBD1 for D (5 bases). Trimming shortened V by 5 bases and J by 4 bases, and 12 bases separated the two germline ends. The CDR3 spans 13 residues. Germline V gene sequence: CDR1 KGHSH, CDR2 LQKENI. The CDR3 region is CASSSQGKYEQYF. The CDR3 DNA reads TGTGCCAGCTCATCCCAGGGTAAATACGAGCAGTACTTC.